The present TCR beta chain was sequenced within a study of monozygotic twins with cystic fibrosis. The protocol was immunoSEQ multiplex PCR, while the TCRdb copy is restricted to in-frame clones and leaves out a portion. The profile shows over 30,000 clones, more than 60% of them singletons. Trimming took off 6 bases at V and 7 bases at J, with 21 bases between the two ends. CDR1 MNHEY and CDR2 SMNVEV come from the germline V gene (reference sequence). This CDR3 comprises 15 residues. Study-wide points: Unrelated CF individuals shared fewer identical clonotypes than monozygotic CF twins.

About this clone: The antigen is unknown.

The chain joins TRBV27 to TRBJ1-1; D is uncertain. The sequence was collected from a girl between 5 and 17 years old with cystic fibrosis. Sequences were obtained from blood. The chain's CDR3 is CASRGPGRQWHEAFF. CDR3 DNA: TGTGCCAGCAGAGGTCCCGGCAGGCAGTGGCATGAAGCTTTCTTT.